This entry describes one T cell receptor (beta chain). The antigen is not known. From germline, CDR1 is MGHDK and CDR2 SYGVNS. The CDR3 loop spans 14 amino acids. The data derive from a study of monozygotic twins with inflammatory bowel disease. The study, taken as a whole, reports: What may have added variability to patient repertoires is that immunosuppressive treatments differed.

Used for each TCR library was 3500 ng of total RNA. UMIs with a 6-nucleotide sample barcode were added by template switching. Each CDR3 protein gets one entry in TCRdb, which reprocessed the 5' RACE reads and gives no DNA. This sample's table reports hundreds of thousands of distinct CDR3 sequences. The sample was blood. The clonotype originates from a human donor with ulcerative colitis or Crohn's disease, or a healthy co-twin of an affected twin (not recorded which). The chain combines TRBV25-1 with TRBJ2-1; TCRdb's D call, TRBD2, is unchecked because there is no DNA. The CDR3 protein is CANKTSGRNNEQFF.